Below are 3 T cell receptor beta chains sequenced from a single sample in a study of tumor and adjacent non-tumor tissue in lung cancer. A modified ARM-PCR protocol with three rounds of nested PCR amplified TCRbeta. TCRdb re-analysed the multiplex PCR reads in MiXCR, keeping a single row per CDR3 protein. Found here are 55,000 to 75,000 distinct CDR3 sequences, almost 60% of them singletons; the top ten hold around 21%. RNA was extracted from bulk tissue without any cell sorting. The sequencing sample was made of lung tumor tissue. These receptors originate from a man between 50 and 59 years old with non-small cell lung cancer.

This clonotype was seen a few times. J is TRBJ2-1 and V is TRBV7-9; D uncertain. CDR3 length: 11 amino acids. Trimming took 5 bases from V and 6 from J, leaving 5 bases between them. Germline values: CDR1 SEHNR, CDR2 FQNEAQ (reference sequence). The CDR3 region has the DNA TGTGCCAGCAGCCCGTTCAATGAGCAGTTCTTC. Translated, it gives CASSPFNEQFF.

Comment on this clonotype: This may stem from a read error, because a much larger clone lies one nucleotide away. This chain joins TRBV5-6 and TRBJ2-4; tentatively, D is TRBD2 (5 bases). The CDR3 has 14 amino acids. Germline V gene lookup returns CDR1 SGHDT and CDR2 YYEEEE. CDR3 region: CANSLSGTKNIQYF. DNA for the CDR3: TGTGCCAACAGCTTGTCGGGGACCAAAAACATTCAGTACTTC. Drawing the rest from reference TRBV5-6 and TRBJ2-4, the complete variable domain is DAGVTQSPTHLIKTRGQQVTLRCSPKSGHDTVSWYQQALGQGPQFIFQYYEEEERQRGNFPDRFSGHQFPNYSSELNVNALLLGDSALYLCANSLSGTKNIQYFGAGTRLSVL.

For the CDR3, the DNA is TGCGCCAGCAGCTTCGGACAATCCTGCACAGATACGCAGTATTTT. Protein product: CASSFGQSCTDTQYF. V gene TRBV5-1 combines with J gene TRBJ2-3; TRBD1 is a possible D gene (5 bases). The V gene lost 2 bases and the J gene lost 1 base, with 11 bases spanning the gap. There are 15 residues in the CDR3. Germline V lookup: CDR1 SGHRS, CDR2 YFSETQ.